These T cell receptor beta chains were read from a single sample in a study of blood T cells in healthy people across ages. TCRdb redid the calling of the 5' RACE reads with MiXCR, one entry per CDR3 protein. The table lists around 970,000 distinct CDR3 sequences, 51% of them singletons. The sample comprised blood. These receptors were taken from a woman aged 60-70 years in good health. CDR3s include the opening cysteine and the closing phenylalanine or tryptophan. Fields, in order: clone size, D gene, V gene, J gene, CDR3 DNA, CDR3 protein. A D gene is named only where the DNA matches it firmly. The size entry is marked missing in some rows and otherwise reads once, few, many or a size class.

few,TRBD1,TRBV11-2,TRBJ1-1,TGTGCCGGGAGAGGAGGGGGCGGTGAAGCTTTCTTT,CAGRGGGGEAFF
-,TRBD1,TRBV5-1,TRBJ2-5,TGCGCCAGCAGCTTGGTTTCAAGACAGGGGGCCCTCTCCTACAATGAGCAGTACTTC,CASSLVSRQGALSYNEQYF
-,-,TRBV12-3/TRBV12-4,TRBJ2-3,TGTGCCAGCAAACCCCAGGGGCAGTCAGATACGCAGTATTTT,CASKPQGQSDTQYF
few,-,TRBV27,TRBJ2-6,TGTGCCAGCAGTGCCCCAGGGAGGGGGGCCAACGTCCTGACTTTC,CASSAPGRGANVLTF
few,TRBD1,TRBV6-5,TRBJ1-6,TGTGCCAGCAGTTTATCGGGACAGGGTCTTGGATCACCCCTCCACTTT,CASSLSGQGLGSPLHF
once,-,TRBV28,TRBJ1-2,TGTGCCAGCAGGCCACTCGTCCAAGCGGCGATCTATGATGGCTACACCTTC,CASRPLVQAAIYDGYTF
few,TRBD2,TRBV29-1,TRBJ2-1,TGCAGCGCAGGGACTAGCGGGACCAATGAGCAGTTCTTC,CSAGTSGTNEQFF
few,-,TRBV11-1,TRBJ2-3,TGTGCCAGCAGCTACTTTCGGCGAACAGATACGCAGTATTTT,CASSYFRRTDTQYF
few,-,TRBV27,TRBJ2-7,TGTGCCAGCAGTTTCCAGACATCTGCTTACGAGCAGTACTTC,CASSFQTSAYEQYF
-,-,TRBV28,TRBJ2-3,TGTGCCATCCAGTGGGGCGCAGATACGCAGTATTTT,CAIQWGADTQYF
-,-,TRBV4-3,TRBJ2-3,TGCGCCAGCAGCCAAGATATCCCCAGGGATACGCAGTATTTT,CASSQDIPRDTQYF
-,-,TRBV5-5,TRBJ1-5,TGTGCCAGCAGCTTAGGTCTCTGGAATCAGCCCCAGCATTTT,CASSLGLWNQPQHF
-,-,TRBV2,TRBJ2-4,TGTGCCAGCAGGAAGGGGCTAGCCGTGGCCAAAAACATTCAGTACTTC,CASRKGLAVAKNIQYF
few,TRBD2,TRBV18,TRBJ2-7,TGTGCCAGCTCACTCAGCGGGAGCCTCTACGAGCAGTACTTC,CASSLSGSLYEQYF
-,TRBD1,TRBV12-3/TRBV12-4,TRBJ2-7,TGTGCCAGCAGGAAGCCGGGACAGGGATCCTACGAGCAGTACTTC,CASRKPGQGSYEQYF
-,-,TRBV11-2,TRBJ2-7,TGTGCCAGCAGCTTAGAGTTAATAGCCCCCTACGAGCAGTACTTC,CASSLELIAPYEQYF
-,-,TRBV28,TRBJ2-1,TGTGCCACGGTTAACTCCTACAATGAGCAGTTCTTC,CATVNSYNEQFF
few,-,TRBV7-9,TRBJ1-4,TGTGCCAGCAGCTTAGCCTCGGGGTGGACTAATGAAAAACTGTTTTTT,CASSLASGWTNEKLFF
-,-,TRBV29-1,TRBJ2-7,TGCAGCGTTGAAGGGTCTCTCGGGACCGGCTCCTACAATGAGCAGTACTTC,CSVEGSLGTGSYNEQYF
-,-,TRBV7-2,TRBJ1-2,TGTGCCAGCATCCCGACGCGGGTCACGTCGTATGGCTACACCTTC,CASIPTRVTSYGYTF
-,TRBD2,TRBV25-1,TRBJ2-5,TGTGCCAGCAGTAAACCCGAGGGCCTAGCGGGAGTTGAGACCCAGTACTTC,CASSKPEGLAGVETQYF
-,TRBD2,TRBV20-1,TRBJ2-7,TGCAGTGCTCTAGCGGGAGGGAACTACGAGCAGTACTTC,CSALAGGNYEQYF
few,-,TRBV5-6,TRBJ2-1,TGTGCCAGCAGCTTGGGGAAGTACAATGAGCAGTTCTTC,CASSLGKYNEQFF
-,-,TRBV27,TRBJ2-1,TGTGCCAGCACCTCGACGCCGACACCCAATGAGCAGTTCTTC,CASTSTPTPNEQFF
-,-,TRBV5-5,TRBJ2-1,TGTGCCAGCAGCTTCCACCGTGGTCGGACTAATACCGATGAGCAGTTCTTC,CASSFHRGRTNTDEQFF
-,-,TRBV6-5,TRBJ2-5,TGTGCCAGCAGTTACTCGCCGGGGATGGGGGAGCAGTACTTC,CASSYSPGMGEQYF
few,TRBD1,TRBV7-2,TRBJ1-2,TGTGCCAGCAGCCAAATGGGACAGGGGTATGGCTACACCTTC,CASSQMGQGYGYTF
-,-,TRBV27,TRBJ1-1,TGTGCCAGCAGTAGCTATGGTGGAGCTTTCTTT,CASSSYGGAFF
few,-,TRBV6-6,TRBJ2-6,TGTGCCAGCGTGGGGGGCTCTGGGGCCAACGTCCTGACTTTC,CASVGGSGANVLTF
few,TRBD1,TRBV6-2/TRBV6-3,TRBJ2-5,TGTGCCAGCAGCTCCGGGACAGTGTACCAAGAGACCCAGTACTTC,CASSSGTVYQETQYF
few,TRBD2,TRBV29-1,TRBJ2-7,TGCAGCGTTGACTTCGCTCGGGAGGGTTCCTACGAGCAGTACTTC,CSVDFAREGSYEQYF
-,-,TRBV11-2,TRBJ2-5,TGTGCCAGCAGCGTCGGACCCGAGGACGGGCAGTACTTC,CASSVGPEDGQYF
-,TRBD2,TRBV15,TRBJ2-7,TGTGCCACCAGATCCCTGCCTAGCGGGAAGGACGAGCAGTACTTC,CATRSLPSGKDEQYF
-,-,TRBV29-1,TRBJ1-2,TGCAGCGTTGAAGATCGCCAGGACTATGGCTACACCTTC,CSVEDRQDYGYTF
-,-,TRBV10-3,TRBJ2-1,TGTGCCATCAGTGGGACCTTGGGAACACACACCAATGAGCAGTTCTTC,CAISGTLGTHTNEQFF
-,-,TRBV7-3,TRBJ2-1,TGTGCCAGCAGCTTAAGACTTCTATCTGAGCAGTTCTTC,CASSLRLLSEQFF
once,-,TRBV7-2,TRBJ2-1,TGTGCCAGCAGCTTAGTGGCAGGCAGCAACAATGAGCAGTTCTTC,CASSLVAGSNNEQFF
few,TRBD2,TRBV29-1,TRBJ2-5,TGCAGCGTTGGGGGGAGGGGAGAGACCCAGTACTTC,CSVGGRGETQYF
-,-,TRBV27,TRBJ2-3,TGTGCCAGCAGTGAAGGGGCAGATACGCAGTATTTT,CASSEGADTQYF
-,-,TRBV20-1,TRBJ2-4,TGCAGTGCTAGCACCGGGGACCAAAACATTCAGTACTTC,CSASTGDQNIQYF